The clone carrying this T cell receptor (beta chain) was counted a single time. This specimen comes from a study of blood T cell repertoires in COVID-19. For the study at large: The cDNA or gDNA used as material had been derived from T cells, B-cell-depleted T cells, or PBMCs.

This CDR3 comprises 15 residues. Germline V lookup: CDR1 LGHDT, CDR2 YNNKEL (reference sequence). V lost 4 bases to trimming and J lost 2 bases, with 15 bases between them. Method: immunoSEQ multiplex PCR; TCRdb's copy keeps in-frame clones and lacks some. The data hold about 27,000 clones, with around 83% observed a single time. J is TRBJ2-7 and V is TRBV3-1 (or the pseudogene TRBV3-2); D may be TRBD1 (5 bases). The receptor was isolated from a man aged 70-80 years with active COVID-19. The sample comprised peripheral blood. CDR3 residues: CASSPTAGRTYEQYF. CDR3 in DNA: TGTGCCAGCAGCCCGACCGCAGGGCGGACCTACGAGCAGTACTTC.